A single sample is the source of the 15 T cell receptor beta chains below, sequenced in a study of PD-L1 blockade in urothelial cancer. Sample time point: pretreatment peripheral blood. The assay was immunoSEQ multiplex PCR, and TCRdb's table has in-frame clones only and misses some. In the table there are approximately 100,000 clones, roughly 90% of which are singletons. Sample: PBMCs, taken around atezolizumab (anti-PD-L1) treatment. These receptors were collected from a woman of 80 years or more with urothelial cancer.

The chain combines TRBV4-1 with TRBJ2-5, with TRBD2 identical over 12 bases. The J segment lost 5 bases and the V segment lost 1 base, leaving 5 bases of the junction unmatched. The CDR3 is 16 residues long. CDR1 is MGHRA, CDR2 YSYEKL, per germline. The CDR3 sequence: CASSQGLAGVGETQYF. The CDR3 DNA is TGCGCCAGCAGCCAAGGACTAGCGGGAGTAGGGGAGACCCAGTACTTC.

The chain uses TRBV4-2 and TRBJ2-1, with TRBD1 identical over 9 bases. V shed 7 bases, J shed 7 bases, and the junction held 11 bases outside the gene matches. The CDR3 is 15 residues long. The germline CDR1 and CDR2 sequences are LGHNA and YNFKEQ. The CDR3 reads CASTRTGTGKNEQFF. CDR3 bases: TGTGCCAGCACACGGACCGGGACAGGGAAAAATGAGCAGTTCTTC.

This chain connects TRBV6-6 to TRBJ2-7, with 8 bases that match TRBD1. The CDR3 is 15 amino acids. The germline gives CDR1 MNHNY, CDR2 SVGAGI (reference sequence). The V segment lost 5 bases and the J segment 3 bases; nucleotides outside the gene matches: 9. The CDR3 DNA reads TGTGCCAGCAGTATATACGGACAGGGAGGCTACGAGCAGTACTTC. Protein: CASSIYGQGGYEQYF.

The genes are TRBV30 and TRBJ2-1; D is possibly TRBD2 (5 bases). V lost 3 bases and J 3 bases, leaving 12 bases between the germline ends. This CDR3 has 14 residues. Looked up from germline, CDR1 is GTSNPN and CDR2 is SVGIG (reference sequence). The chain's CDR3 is CAWSRGGLYNEQFF. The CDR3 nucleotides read TGTGCCTGGAGCCGAGGTGGACTCTACAATGAGCAGTTCTTC.

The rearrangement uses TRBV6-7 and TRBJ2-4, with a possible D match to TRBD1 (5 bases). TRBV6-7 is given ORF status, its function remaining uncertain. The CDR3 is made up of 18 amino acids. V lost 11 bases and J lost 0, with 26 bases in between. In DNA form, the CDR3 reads TGTGCCGCCAGGGTCGGTAAGGGCGATTCGGTAGCCAAAAACATTCAGTACTTC. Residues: CAARVGKGDSVAKNIQYF.

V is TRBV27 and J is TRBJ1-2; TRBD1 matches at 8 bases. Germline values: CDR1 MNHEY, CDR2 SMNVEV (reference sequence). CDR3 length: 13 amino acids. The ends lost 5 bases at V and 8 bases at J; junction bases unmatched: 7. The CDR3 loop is CASSADRGWGYTF. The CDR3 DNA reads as TGTGCCAGCAGTGCTGACAGGGGATGGGGCTACACCTTC.

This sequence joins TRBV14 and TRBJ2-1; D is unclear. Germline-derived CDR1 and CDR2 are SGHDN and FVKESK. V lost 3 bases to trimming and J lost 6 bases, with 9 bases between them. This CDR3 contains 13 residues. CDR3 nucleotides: TGTGCCAGCAGCCACTTCCGCGTCAATGAGCAGTTCTTC. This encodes CASSHFRVNEQFF.

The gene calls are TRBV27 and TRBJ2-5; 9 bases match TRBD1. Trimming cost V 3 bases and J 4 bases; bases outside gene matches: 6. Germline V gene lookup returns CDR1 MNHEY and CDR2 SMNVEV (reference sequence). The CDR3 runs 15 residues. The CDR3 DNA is TGTGCCAGCAGTTTTAACACAGGGGGCAGAGAGACCCAGTACTTC. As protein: CASSFNTGGRETQYF.

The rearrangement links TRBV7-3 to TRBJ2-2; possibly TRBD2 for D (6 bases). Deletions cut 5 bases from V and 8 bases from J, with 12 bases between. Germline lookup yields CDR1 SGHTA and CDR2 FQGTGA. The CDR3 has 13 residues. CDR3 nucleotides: TGTGCCAGCAGCGCCCTGGCGGGGGGGGAGCTGTTTTTT. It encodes CASSALAGGELFF. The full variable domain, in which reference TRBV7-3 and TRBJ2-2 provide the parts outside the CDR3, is GAGVSQTPSNKVTEKGKYVELRCDPISGHTALYWYRQSLGQGPEFLIYFQGTGAADDSGLPNDRFFAVRPEGSVSTLKIQRTERGDSAVYLCASSALAGGELFFGEGSRLTVL.

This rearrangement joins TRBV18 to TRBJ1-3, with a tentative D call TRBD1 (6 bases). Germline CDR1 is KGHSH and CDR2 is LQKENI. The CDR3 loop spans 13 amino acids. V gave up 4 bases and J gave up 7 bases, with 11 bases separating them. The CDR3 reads CASSQTGSNTIYF. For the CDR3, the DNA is TGTGCCAGCTCACAAACAGGGTCGAACACCATATATTTT.

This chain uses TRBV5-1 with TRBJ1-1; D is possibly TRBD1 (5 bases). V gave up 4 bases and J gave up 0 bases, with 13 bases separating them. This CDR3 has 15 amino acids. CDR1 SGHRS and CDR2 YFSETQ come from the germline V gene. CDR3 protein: CASSPREGMNTEAFF. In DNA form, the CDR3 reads TGCGCCAGCAGCCCCCGGGAGGGGATGAACACTGAAGCTTTCTTT.

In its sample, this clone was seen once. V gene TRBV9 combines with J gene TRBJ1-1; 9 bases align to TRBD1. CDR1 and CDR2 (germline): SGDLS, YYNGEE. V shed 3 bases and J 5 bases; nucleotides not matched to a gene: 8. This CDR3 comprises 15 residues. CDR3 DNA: TGTGCCAGCAGCGGTCGGACAGGGGTAGGAACTGAAGCTTTCTTT. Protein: CASSGRTGVGTEAFF. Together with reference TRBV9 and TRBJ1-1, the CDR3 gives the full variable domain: DSGVTQTPKHLITATGQRVTLRCSPRSGDLSVYWYQQSLDQGLQFLIQYYNGEERAKGNILERFSAQQFPDLHSELNLSSLELGDSALYFCASSGRTGVGTEAFFGQGTRLTVV.

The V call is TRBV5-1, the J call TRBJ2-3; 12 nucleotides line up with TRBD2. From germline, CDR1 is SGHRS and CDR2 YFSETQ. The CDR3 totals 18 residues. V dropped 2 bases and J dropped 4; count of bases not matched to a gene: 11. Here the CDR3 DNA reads TGCGCCAGCAGCTTAGGTCGTCTAGCGGGAGGGGTGGCAGATACGCAGTATTTT. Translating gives CASSLGRLAGGVADTQYF.

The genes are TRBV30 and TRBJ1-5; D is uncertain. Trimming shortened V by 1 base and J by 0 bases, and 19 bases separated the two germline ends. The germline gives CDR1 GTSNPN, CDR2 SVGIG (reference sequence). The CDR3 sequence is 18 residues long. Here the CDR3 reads CAWSGGRDFIYSNQPQHF. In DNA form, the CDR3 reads TGTGCCTGGAGTGGAGGGAGGGATTTTATTTATAGCAATCAGCCCCAGCATTTT.

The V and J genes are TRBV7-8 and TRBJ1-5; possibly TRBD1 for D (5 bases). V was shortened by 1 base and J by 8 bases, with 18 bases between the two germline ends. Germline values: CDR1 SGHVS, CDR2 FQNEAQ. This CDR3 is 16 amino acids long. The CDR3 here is CASSLDPRGSREPQHF. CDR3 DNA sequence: TGTGCCAGCAGCTTAGACCCCCGGGGGAGCCGGGAGCCCCAGCATTTT. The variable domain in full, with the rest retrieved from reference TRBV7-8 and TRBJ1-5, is GAGVSQSPRYKVAKRGQDVALRCDPISGHVSLFWYQQALGQGPEFLTYFQNEAQLDKSGLPSDRFFAERPEGSVSTLKIQRTQQEDSAVYLCASSLDPRGSREPQHFGDGTRLSIL.